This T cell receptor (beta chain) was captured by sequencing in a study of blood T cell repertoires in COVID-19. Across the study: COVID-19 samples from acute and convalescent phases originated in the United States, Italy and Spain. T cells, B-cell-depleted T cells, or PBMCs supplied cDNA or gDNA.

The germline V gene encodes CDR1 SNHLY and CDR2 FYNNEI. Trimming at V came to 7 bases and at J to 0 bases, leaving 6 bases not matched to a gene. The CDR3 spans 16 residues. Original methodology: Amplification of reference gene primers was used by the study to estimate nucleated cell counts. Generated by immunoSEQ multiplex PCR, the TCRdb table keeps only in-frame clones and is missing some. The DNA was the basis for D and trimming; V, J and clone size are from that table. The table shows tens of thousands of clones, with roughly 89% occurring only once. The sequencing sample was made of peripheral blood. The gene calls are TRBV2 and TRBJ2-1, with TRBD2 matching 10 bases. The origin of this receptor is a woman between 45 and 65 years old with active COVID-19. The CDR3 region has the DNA TGTGCCAGCACGTGGGTAGCGGGGGGCTCCTACAATGAGCAGTTCTTC. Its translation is CASTWVAGGSYNEQFF.